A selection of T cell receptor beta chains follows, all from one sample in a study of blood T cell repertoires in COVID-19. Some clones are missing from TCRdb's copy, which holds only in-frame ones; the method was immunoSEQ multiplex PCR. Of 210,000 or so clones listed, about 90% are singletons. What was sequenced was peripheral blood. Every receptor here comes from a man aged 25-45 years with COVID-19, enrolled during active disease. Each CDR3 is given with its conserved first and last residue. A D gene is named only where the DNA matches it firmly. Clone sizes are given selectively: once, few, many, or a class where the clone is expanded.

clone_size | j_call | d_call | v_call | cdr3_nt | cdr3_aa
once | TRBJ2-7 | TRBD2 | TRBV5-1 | TGCGCCAGCAGCCCGTTAGCGGGAGTGGGCTACGAGCAGTACTTC | CASSPLAGVGYEQYF
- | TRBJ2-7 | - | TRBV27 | TGTGCCAGCAGAAGGGGTCTCGCCTACGAGCAGTACTTC | CASRRGLAYEQYF
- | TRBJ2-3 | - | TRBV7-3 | TGTGCCAGCAGCTTAAACGGGGGAGATACGCAGTATTTT | CASSLNGGDTQYF
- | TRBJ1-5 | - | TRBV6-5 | TGTGCCAGCAGTTCATCGGGGGGCCGCAATCAGCCCCAGCATTTT | CASSSSGGRNQPQHF
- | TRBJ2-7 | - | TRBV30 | TGTGCCTGGAGGGGAGAATACGAGCAGTACTTC | CAWRGEYEQYF
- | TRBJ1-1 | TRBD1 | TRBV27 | TGTGCCAGCAGTTCCGGACAGGGGGCGAGAGAAGCTTTCTTT | CASSSGQGAREAFF
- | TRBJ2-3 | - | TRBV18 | TGTGCCAGCTCACCACTAGAAGGCACAGATACGCAGTATTTT | CASSPLEGTDTQYF
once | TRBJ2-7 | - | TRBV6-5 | TGTGCCAGCAGTTACTCTACGGGAGTGACCTACGAGCAGTACTTC | CASSYSTGVTYEQYF
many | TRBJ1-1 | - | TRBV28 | TGTGCCAGCACCATGACAGGAGGTGGAACTGAAGCTTTCTTT | CASTMTGGGTEAFF
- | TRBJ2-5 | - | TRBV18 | TGTGCCAGCTCGCCGTCTGAGGTGTACCAAGAGACCCAGTACTTC | CASSPSEVYQETQYF
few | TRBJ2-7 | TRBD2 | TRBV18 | TGTGCCAGCTCACCGTTTATGGCGGGAGGGACCAGCGAGCAGTACTTC | CASSPFMAGGTSEQYF
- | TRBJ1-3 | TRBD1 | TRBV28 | TGTGCCAGCAGTAATACAGGGGGTTCTGGAAACACCATATATTTT | CASSNTGGSGNTIYF
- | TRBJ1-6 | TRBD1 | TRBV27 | TGTGCCAGCCACCGACAGGGGGATAATTCACCCCTCCACTTT | CASHRQGDNSPLHF
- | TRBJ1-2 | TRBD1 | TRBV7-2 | TGTGCCAGCAGACCTACAGGGGACTATGGCTACACCTTC | CASRPTGDYGYTF
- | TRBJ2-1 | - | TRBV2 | TGTGCCAGCAGAGGACTTCTCAGCTCCTACAATGAGCAGTTCTTC | CASRGLLSSYNEQFF
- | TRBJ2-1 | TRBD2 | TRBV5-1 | TGCGCCAGCAGCGGGGGAGGGAGGGCTAATGAGCAGTTCTTC | CASSGGGRANEQFF
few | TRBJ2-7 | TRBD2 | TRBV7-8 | TGTGCCAGCAAACACCGACGGGAGGCACCCTACGAGCAGTACTTC | CASKHRREAPYEQYF
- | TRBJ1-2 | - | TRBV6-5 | TGTGCCAGCAGTTACGGTTTCCGAGGGGGAATCTATGGCTACACCTTC | CASSYGFRGGIYGYTF
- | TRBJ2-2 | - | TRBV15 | TGTGCCACCACCGGGACTCCTGCCACCGGGGAGCTGTTTTTT | CATTGTPATGELFF
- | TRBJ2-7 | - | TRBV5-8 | TGTGCCAGCAGCTTGGTAATTAGTATCGGACAGTTAATGCCCCTTGGCGAGCAGTACTTC | CASSLVISIGQLMPLGEQYF
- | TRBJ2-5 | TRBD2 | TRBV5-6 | TGTGCCAGCAGCCGCAGACTAGCGGGTCAAGAGACCCAGTACTTC | CASSRRLAGQETQYF
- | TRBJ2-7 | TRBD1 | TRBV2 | TGTGCCAGCACCTTCACGGGACAGGGCTACGAGCAGTACTTC | CASTFTGQGYEQYF
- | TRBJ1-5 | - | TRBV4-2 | TGTGCCAGCAGCCTGAGATTGGCAGGGAGGGGTCAGCCCCAGCATTTT | CASSLRLAGRGQPQHF
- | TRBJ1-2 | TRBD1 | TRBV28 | TGTGCCAGCAGTGCCCCGGGGGGACAGGGAACCAACTATGGCTACACCTTC | CASSAPGGQGTNYGYTF
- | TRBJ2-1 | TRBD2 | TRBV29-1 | TGCAGCGTTGCAGCGGGAGGGCACAATGAGCAGTTCTTC | CSVAAGGHNEQFF
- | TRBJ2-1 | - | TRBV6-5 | TGTGCCAGCAGTTACACTTCTGGCAATGAGCAGTTCTTC | CASSYTSGNEQFF
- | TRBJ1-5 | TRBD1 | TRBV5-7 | TGTGCCAGCAGCTTAAAGACCGGGACAGTCGATCAGCCCCAGCATTTT | CASSLKTGTVDQPQHF
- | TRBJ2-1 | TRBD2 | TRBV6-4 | TGTGCCAGCAGTGAGGCTAGCGGGGAGCCCTACAATGAGCAGTTCTTC | CASSEASGEPYNEQFF
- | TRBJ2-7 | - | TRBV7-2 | TGTGCCAGCAGCTCCCCCGCAGACAGGTCCTACGAGCAGTACTTC | CASSSPADRSYEQYF
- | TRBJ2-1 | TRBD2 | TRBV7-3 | TGTGCCAGCAGCTCACACGGACTAGCGGGAGTGACTGAGCAGTTCTTC | CASSSHGLAGVTEQFF
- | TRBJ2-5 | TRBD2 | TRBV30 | TGTGCCTGGTCCCTAGCGGGAGCCCAAGAGACCCAGTACTTC | CAWSLAGAQETQYF
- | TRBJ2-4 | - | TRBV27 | TGTGCCAGCAGTTTAGGTGTTAGTATCCACATTCAGTACTTC | CASSLGVSIHIQYF
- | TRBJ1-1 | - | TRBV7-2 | TGTGCCAGCAGCTTAAGTGGAGGGGGGGTGAACACTGAAGCTTTCTTT | CASSLSGGGVNTEAFF
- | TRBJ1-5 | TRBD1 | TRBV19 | TGTGCCAGTAGTCCAGACAGGACAGGGGGCAATCAGCCCCAGCATTTT | CASSPDRTGGNQPQHF
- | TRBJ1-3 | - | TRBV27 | TGTGCCAGCAGTTTAGCAGGGGTTAAGAACACCATATATTTT | CASSLAGVKNTIYF
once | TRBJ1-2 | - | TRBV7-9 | TGTGCCAGCAGCTCTTTGGGACATGACTATGGCTACACCTTC | CASSSLGHDYGYTF
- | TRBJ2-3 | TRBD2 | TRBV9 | TGTGCCAGCAGCGTAGTTCCAGCGGGAGTCACAGATACGCAGTATTTT | CASSVVPAGVTDTQYF
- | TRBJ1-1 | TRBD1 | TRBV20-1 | TGCAGTGCTAGTTCCAGGGGGCAAGTCATGAACACTGAAGCTTTCTTT | CSASSRGQVMNTEAFF
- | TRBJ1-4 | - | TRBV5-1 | TGCGCCAGCAGCCGGGGAGTTTTGAGCGAGAATGAAAAACTGTTTTTT | CASSRGVLSENEKLFF
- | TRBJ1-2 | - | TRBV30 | TGTGCCTGGAGTGTAACCGCGGGAGGCTACACCTTC | CAWSVTAGGYTF
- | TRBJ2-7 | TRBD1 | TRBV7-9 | TGTGCCAGCAGCTTAGGACAGGGGTTATCCTACGAGCAGTACTTC | CASSLGQGLSYEQYF
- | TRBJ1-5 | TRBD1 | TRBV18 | TGTGCCAGCTCACCACCCTCGGGACAGGGGTATCAGCCCCAGCATTTT | CASSPPSGQGYQPQHF
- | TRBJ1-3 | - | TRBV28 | TGTGCCAGCCTCAACGGGGGTGCGGCTGGAAACACCATATATTTT | CASLNGGAAGNTIYF
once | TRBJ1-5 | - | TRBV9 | TGTGCCAGCAGCGTAGGGATGACAAATCAGCCCCAGCATTTT | CASSVGMTNQPQHF
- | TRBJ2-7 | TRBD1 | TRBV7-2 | TGTGCCAGCAGCCCCCGGGACAGGGGGCGCCTATACTTC | CASSPRDRGRLYF
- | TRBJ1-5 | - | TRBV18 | TGTGCCAGCTCTGGGGGACTAATTCAGCCCCAGCATTTT | CASSGGLIQPQHF
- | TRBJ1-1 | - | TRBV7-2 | TGTGCCAGCAGCTTAGTCAGGGTTGGGACTGAAGCTTTCTTT | CASSLVRVGTEAFF
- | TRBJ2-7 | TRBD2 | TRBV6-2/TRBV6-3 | TGTGCCAGCAGTTACTCGATGTATCCGGGGGGCGAGCAGTACTTC | CASSYSMYPGGEQYF
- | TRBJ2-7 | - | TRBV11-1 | TGTGCCAGCAGAGGACGGGGGGCCGGCTCCTACGAGCAGTACTTC | CASRGRGAGSYEQYF
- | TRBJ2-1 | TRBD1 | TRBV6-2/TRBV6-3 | TGTGCCAGCAGTACCCGGGACAGGAAATACCCCTACAATGAGCAGTTCTTC | CASSTRDRKYPYNEQFF
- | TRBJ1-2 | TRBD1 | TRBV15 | TGTGCCACCAGCAGGGACAGGTCCTATGGCTACACCTTC | CATSRDRSYGYTF
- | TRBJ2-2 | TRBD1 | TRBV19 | TGTGCCAGTAGTTTGGACAGGGGAGGCACCGGGGAGCTGTTTTTT | CASSLDRGGTGELFF
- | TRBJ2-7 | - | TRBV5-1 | TGCGCCAGCAGCTTGGCGCCGGGACTTCCTTCGGGGCAGTACTTC | CASSLAPGLPSGQYF
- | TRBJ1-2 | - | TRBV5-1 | TGCGCCAGCAGCTTGGAAGGAGGCTTCGAGGGCTACACCTTC | CASSLEGGFEGYTF
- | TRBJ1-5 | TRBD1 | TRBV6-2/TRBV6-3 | TGTGCCAGCAGCGTGGACAGGGCCGGCCAGCCCCAGCATTTT | CASSVDRAGQPQHF
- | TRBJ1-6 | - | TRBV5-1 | TGCGCCAGCAGCTTCTCAGGGGATTCTTCACCCCTCCACTTT | CASSFSGDSSPLHF
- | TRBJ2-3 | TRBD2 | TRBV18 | TGTGCCAGCTCACCTCTAGCGGGAGTAGGGGCAGATACGCAGTATTTT | CASSPLAGVGADTQYF